This TCR beta chain comes out of a study of T cell responses to AZD1222 COVID-19 vaccine. The assay was immunoSEQ multiplex PCR, and TCRdb's table has in-frame clones only and misses some. The table has roughly 200,000 clones, around nine tenths seen once; the top ten hold 3.6%. The V end was cut by 4 bases, the J end by 9 bases, with 24 bases between. The CDR3 has 17 residues. Germline V CDR1 and CDR2: KGHDR, SFDVKD. Comments on this clone: The antigen is not known.

Study results and caveats: The CD4 TCRs associated with vaccination extended across spike and predominated at 160-218 and 743-854.

This chain joins TRBV24-1 and TRBJ2-1; perhaps D is TRBD1 or TRBD2 (6 bases each). The sequenced sample was peripheral blood, obtained 28 days after the second dose of the MenACWY control vaccine. The clonotype originates from an adult who received the MenACWY meningococcal vaccine as a control. CDR3 bases: TGTGCCACCAGTGAACATAGGGGACAAGGAGGGTCCTCTGAGCAGTTCTTC. This gives the protein CATSEHRGQGGSSEQFF.